The entry below describes one TCR beta chain. This clonotype was counted at least ten times. Its antigen is not yet known. Per-base qualities were not stored, and no clone one base away is much larger. What the treatment or condition label conveys for this sample: live attenuated yellow fever vaccine strain. PBMCs were isolated from peripheral blood using a standard Ficoll-Paque protocol. Dynabeads CD4 and CD8 positive selection kits were used to isolate CD4 and CD8 T-cell fractions. TriZol was used to extract RNA from bulk PBMCs, from CD4 and CD8 fractions, and from dextramer-positive and dextramer-negative fractions. These data are taken from a study of T cells after yellow fever vaccination (dated by TCRdb to between 2017 and 2020). Regarding the research as a whole: The SMART-Seq v4 Ultra Low Input RNA kit was used to prepare libraries from fractions with low cell numbers. To follow T-cell clones before and after both primary and booster YFV17D yellow fever vaccination, bulk TCR alpha and beta repertoires underwent longitudinal sequencing. Two healthy male donors made up the cohort, one aged 18 to 29 years and the other aged 30 to 40 years. Bulk PBMC replicates and cell subsets were isolated from blood drawn at multiple timepoints before and after both primary and secondary immunization. What the work shows at the level of the full study, not this receptor alone: FACS-sorted repertoires could contain abundant contaminating clonotypes from the bulk population, so computational filtering was required. A small share of clonotypes was detected in both CD4 and CD8 compartments, with the overlap likely arising from convergent recombination. Because the study included only two donors, the extent to which the findings can be generalized is limited. After the booster, most clones that had expanded after primary vaccination were detected again (about 97% of CD4 and about 88% of CD8), suggesting broad maintenance of memory. The secondary T-cell response was found to be weaker but faster than the primary response, with a peak reached on day 5 rather than on day 15.

Synthesis of TCR cDNA relied on 5'RACE template switching, a step that introduced a universal primer site along with unique molecular identifiers. Priming of cDNA synthesis was performed from both the TCR alpha and TCR beta constant segments. Two PCR steps were used to amplify libraries, with sample barcodes and sequencing adapters being added in the second step. Sequencing of libraries was performed on Illumina HiSeq 2500 (2x100 bp) or NovaSeq (2x150 bp). The authors' pipeline ran thus. Reads were demultiplexed and collapsed into UMI consensus sequences with MIGEC, and V(D)J alignment was performed with MiXCR. Vaccine-responding clonotypes were identified with edgeR using replicate PBMC samples, with FDR below 0.01 and a log2 fold change above 5 up to day 15 being required. Bulk clonotypes were assigned CD4 or CD8 identity according to which sequenced CD4 or CD8 repertoire held them at higher abundance. TCRdb ran its own pipeline on the public reads, namely fastp trimming at Q25 and MiXCR clone calling, and kept in-frame beta chains. Entries are consolidated by CDR3 protein sequence, retaining the most common genes and DNA. These V and J calls are TCRdb output, not the study's own analysis. Present in this sample are over 200,000 distinct CDR3 sequences, roughly 6.3% of which were seen just once. More than 0.85% of the sample is in the top ten clones.

Source: CD4+ T cells sorted from PBMCs, taken on the day of the yellow fever booster vaccination. The origin of this receptor is a man aged 30 to 39 who received the YFV17D yellow fever vaccine.

The sequence in DNA is TGCAGTGTCATCCGGGACAGGGGGCGCGAGCAGTACTTC. Translated, this is CSVIRDRGREQYF. This receptor chain uses TRBV29-1 and TRBJ2-7, with 12 bases in between that match TRBD1. CDR1 and CDR2 (SQVTM, ANQGSEA) derive from the germline V gene. Reading from cysteine to phenylalanine, the CDR3 counts 13 amino acids. Solely the CDR3 DNA is kept, with 39 bases framed from the first base.